This TCR beta chain emerged from a study of blood T cell repertoires in COVID-19. The germline V gene encodes CDR1 SGHVS and CDR2 FQNEAQ. Trimming removed 2 bases at V and 10 bases at J, with 15 bases between. The CDR3 covers 15 residues. Original analysis: Reference gene primers were amplified, and this amplification served to estimate nucleated cell counts. The assay was immunoSEQ multiplex PCR, and TCRdb's table has in-frame clones only and misses some. V, J and clone size derive from that table, while D and trimming were established from the DNA sequence. The table has some 30,000 clones, about 79% seen once.

The clonotype comes from a human donor in a cohort sampled during active COVID-19. The sequenced material came from peripheral blood. The chain carries TRBV7-8 and TRBJ1-6; possibly TRBD1 for D (6 bases). The CDR3 DNA sequence: TGTGCCAGCAGCTTAAACTGGTACAGGGAATCACCCCTCCACTTT. It encodes CASSLNWYRESPLHF.